Listed here are 32 T cell receptor beta chains from one sample, sequenced in a study of early T cells in non-severe SARS-CoV-2 infection (dated by TCRdb to the early 2020s). Library method: 5' RACE. TCRdb names NextSeq 500 as the instrument used. Through fastp at Q25 and MiXCR, TCRdb rebuilt clones from the public reads, retaining in-frame beta chains. One record per CDR3 amino acid sequence lists the most common genes and DNA. This sample gives around 63,000 distinct CDR3 sequences in total; about 9.1% of them show up just once. The ten largest clones represent around 15% of the sample. This sample comprised whole blood, obtained at baseline. The receptor set was obtained from an adult who was a healthcare worker with PCR-confirmed SARS-CoV-2 infection or an uninfected control (not recorded which).

In its sample, this clonotype was seen many times. The V gene is TRBV28, the J gene TRBJ2-3, with D perhaps matching TRBD2 (5 bases). In germline, CDR1 is MDHEN, CDR2 SYDVKM. The CDR3 sequence is 14 residues long. The germline V and J ends were trimmed by 4 bases and 2 bases, with 10 bases remaining between them. DNA for the CDR3: TGTGCCAGCAGTTCCGGGAAGCCCACAGATACGCAGTATTTT. Residues: CASSSGKPTDTQYF.

In DNA, the CDR3 is TGCAGTGCTAGAGTCGGACTAGGGGTTTCACAGGAGCAGTTCTTC. Encoded protein: CSARVGLGVSQEQFF. The rearrangement links TRBV20-1 to TRBJ2-1, with TRBD2 identical over 7 bases. This CDR3 is built from 15 residues. V shed 1 base, J shed 10 bases, and the junction held 13 bases outside the gene matches. CDR1 DFQATT and CDR2 SNEGSKA come from the germline V gene (reference sequence).

This clonotype was picked up a small number of times. This chain connects TRBV25-1 to TRBJ2-5; D unresolved. Germline values: CDR1 MGHDK, CDR2 SYGVNS. The CDR3 sequence is 16 residues long. The ends were cut back, 2 bases at V and 5 bases at J, with 18 bases in the middle. The CDR3 coding sequence is TGTGCCAGCAGTGAACCGTTACCATATAGGATTGAGACCCAGTACTTC. Translating gives CASSEPLPYRIETQYF.

At least ten counts were recorded for this clonotype. V gene TRBV11-2 combines with J gene TRBJ1-3; D gene uncertain. This CDR3 contains 17 residues. The germline V gene encodes CDR1 SGHAT and CDR2 FQNNGV. V lost 7 bases and J 3 bases, leaving 22 bases between the germline ends. The CDR3 coding sequence is TGTGCCAGCACCCTCCGCCAGAGTTGGGAGCTTGGAAACACCATATATTTT. It yields the protein CASTLRQSWELGNTIYF.

In this sample, this clonotype turned up a few times. This chain links TRBV28 with TRBJ2-1; 7 bases are shared with TRBD1. There are 17 residues in the CDR3. The V gene's germline CDR1 is MDHEN and CDR2 SYDVKM. The J segment lost 6 bases and the V segment lost 2 bases, leaving 13 bases of the junction unmatched. The CDR3 DNA reads TGTGCCAGCAGTTTAGCAAAACAGGGGATGGTTTTCAATGAGCAGTTCTTC. This translates into CASSLAKQGMVFNEQFF.

This clonotype was seen ten or more times. The CDR3: CASSYGIQETQYF. The CDR3 DNA sequence: TGTGCCAGTAGTTATGGCATACAAGAGACCCAGTACTTC. The chain has TRBV19 and TRBJ2-5; D is unresolved. Germline V lookup: CDR1 LNHDA, CDR2 SQIVND (reference sequence). The V and J ends lost 5 bases and 2 bases respectively, with 9 bases between them. There are 13 residues in the CDR3. The full variable domain, completed using reference TRBV19 and TRBJ2-5, is DGGITQSPKYLFRKEGQNVTLSCEQNLNHDAMYWYRQDPGQGLRLIYYSQIVNDFQKGDIAEGYSVSREKKESFPLTVTSAQKNPTAFYLCASSYGIQETQYFGPGTRLLVL.

This clonotype was seen more than once but under ten times. The chain joins TRBV9 to TRBJ2-4; D is uncertain. V lost 0 bases, J lost 0 bases, and 7 bases lay in between. The V gene's germline CDR1 is SGDLS and CDR2 YYNGEE. This CDR3 is built from 15 residues. In DNA form, the CDR3 reads TGTGCCAGCAGCGTAGCTGGTGCAGCCAAAAACATTCAGTACTTC. It codes for CASSVAGAAKNIQYF.

This clonotype was detected many times. This chain links TRBV4-1 with TRBJ1-1; D is unresolved. The CDR3 runs to 14 residues. CDR1 and CDR2 (germline): MGHRA, YSYEKL. Trimming removed 0 bases at V and 8 bases at J, with 13 bases between. CDR3: CASSQDGVATEAFF. CDR3 in DNA: TGCGCCAGCAGCCAAGACGGGGTTGCGACGGAAGCTTTCTTT.

This clonotype was observed a handful of times. The genes are TRBV10-2 and TRBJ1-1; 7 nucleotides line up with TRBD1. The germline CDR1 and CDR2 sequences are WSHSY and SAAADI. After removal of 6 bases from V and 3 bases from J, the junction contained 10 bases not matched to a gene. This CDR3 region has 15 residues. CDR3 nucleotides: TGCGCCAGCAGACAAAACAGGGGCATATACACTGAAGCTTTCTTT. Protein sequence: CASRQNRGIYTEAFF.

A few counts support this clonotype. The V and J genes are TRBV20-1 and TRBJ2-7, with D tentatively TRBD1 or TRBD2 (5 bases each). Germline CDR1 and CDR2: DFQATT and SNEGSKA (reference sequence). This CDR3 is 15 amino acids long. V lost 5 bases, J lost 2 bases, and 19 bases lay in between. In DNA, the CDR3 is TGCAGTGCTGCTCGAACGGGACGAGGCGCCTACGAGCAGTACTTC. It yields the protein CSAARTGRGAYEQYF.

This clonotype appeared a single time. This chain joins TRBV9 and TRBJ2-3; D may be TRBD2 (5 bases). The germline gives CDR1 SGDLS, CDR2 YYNGEE. The CDR3 loop spans 17 amino acids. Trimming stripped 0 bases from V and 0 bases from J, with 14 bases between. CDR3 sequence reads: CASSVAGTQSSTDTQYF. CDR3 nucleotide sequence: TGTGCCAGCAGCGTAGCGGGAACACAATCTAGCACAGATACGCAGTATTTT.

Comment on this clonotype: A single base separates this from a much larger clone, so it may be a read error. CDR3 DNA sequence: TGTGGCAGCAGCCAAGATCGGATAGATACGCAGTATTTT. This gives the protein CGSSQDRIDTQYF. This chain uses TRBV3-2 with TRBJ2-3. TRBV3-2 has pseudogene status. The CDR3 covers 13 residues.

This clonotype came up a few times. The J gene is TRBJ2-7, the V gene TRBV5-4; 8 bases match TRBD1. The junction had 9 bases not matched to a gene; V was cut back by 4 bases and J by 3 bases. Germline CDR1 reads SGHNT; CDR2 reads YYREEE (reference sequence). This CDR3 contains 15 residues. Written as DNA, the CDR3 is TGTGCCAGCAGCCCCCCGGGACAGGCCAACTACGAGCAGTACTTC. It yields the protein CASSPPGQANYEQYF.

Ten or more counts support this clonotype. V is TRBV19 and J is TRBJ2-1; TRBD1 or TRBD2 may be the D gene (5 bases each). This CDR3 contains 18 residues. V was cut by 5 bases and J by 8 bases, with 28 bases left in between. Germline assignment: CDR1 LNHDA and CDR2 SQIVND (reference sequence). The CDR3 sequence: CASSARAEPGPPGYEQFF. CDR3 in DNA: TGTGCCAGTAGTGCCAGAGCGGAACCGGGACCCCCAGGGTATGAGCAGTTCTTC.

This clonotype was counted at least ten times. V usage is TRBV28 and J usage is TRBJ2-7, with 13 positions matching TRBD2. CDR1 and CDR2 from the germline V gene are MDHEN and SYDVKM. The CDR3 loop spans 15 amino acids. The ends lost 2 bases at V and 4 bases at J; junction bases unmatched: 2. The CDR3 DNA follows: TGTGCCAGCAGTTTAGGACTAGCGGGAGCTTACGAGCAGTACTTC. Its protein product is CASSLGLAGAYEQYF.

J is TRBJ2-2 and V is TRBV20-1; 7 nucleotides agree with TRBD1. Germline assignment: CDR1 DFQATT and CDR2 SNEGSKA (reference sequence). J gave up 0 bases and V 2 bases, and 6 bases lay outside the gene matches. The CDR3 runs to 16 residues. CDR3 DNA: TGCAGTGCTAGACGCCGTGGACAGGCGAACACCGGGGAGCTGTTTTTT. The encoded protein is CSARRRGQANTGELFF.

This clonotype appeared a few times. This chain uses TRBV4-3 with TRBJ2-5; D call uncertain. This CDR3 spans 14 amino acids. Trimming removed 1 base from V and 2 bases from J, with 8 bases in between. From germline, CDR1 is LGHNA and CDR2 YSLEER. DNA for the CDR3: TGCGCCAGCAGCCAAGGGGTCCAACAAGAGACCCAGTACTTC. This encodes CASSQGVQQETQYF.

This clonotype appeared many times. The chain employs TRBV7-9 and TRBJ2-5; the D gene is possibly TRBD1 (6 bases). The CDR3 contains 16 residues. CDR1 SEHNR and CDR2 FQNEAQ come from the germline V gene (reference sequence). The ends were cut back, 6 bases at V and 2 bases at J, with 19 bases in the middle. The CDR3 reads CASRQTLGQGQETQYF. The CDR3 DNA reads TGTGCCAGCAGACAGACTCTGGGTCAGGGGCAAGAGACCCAGTACTTC.

This clonotype was recorded a few times. The chain combines TRBV28 with TRBJ2-3; 7 positions agree with TRBD1. This CDR3 has 14 residues. V lost 3 bases to trimming and J lost 1 base; unmatched junction nucleotides: 1. CDR1 is MDHEN, CDR2 SYDVKM, per germline. As DNA, the CDR3 is TGTGCCAGCAGTTTCGGACAGGGCACAGATACGCAGTATTTT. Its protein is CASSFGQGTDTQYF. The full variable domain, its missing parts supplied by reference TRBV28 and TRBJ2-3, is DVKVTQSSRYLVKRTGEKVFLECVQDMDHENMFWYRQDPGLGLRLIYFSYDVKMKEKGDIPEGYSVSREKKERFSLILESASTNQTSMYLCASSFGQGTDTQYFGPGTRLTVL.

This chain uses TRBV2 with TRBJ1-2; D is ambiguous. This CDR3 region has 13 residues. Deletions cut 1 base from V and 1 base from J, with 4 bases between. Germline loops: CDR1 SNHLY, CDR2 FYNNEI. CDR3 nucleotides: TGTGCCAGCAGTGAAGGCCTTAACTATGGCTACACCTTC. Its translation: CASSEGLNYGYTF. The variable domain in full, with the rest retrieved from reference TRBV2 and TRBJ1-2, is EPEVTQTPSHQVTQMGQEVILRCVPISNHLYFYWYRQILGQKVEFLVSFYNNEISEKSEIFDDQFSVERPDGSNFTLKIRSTKLEDSAMYFCASSEGLNYGYTFGSGTRLTVV.

The V gene is TRBV5-1, the J gene TRBJ2-3, with D unresolved. This CDR3 contains 14 residues. The ends were cut back, 0 bases at V and 2 bases at J, with 7 bases in the middle. Germline CDR1 is SGHRS and CDR2 is YFSETQ. The CDR3 DNA sequence: TGCGCCAGCAGCTTGGGGAACCCCACAGATACGCAGTATTTT. As protein: CASSLGNPTDTQYF.

This clonotype has a handful of counts. V gene TRBV4-3 combines with J gene TRBJ2-7; D unclear. CDR1 LGHNA and CDR2 YSLEER come from the germline V gene. The CDR3 spans 17 residues. The V end lost 0 bases, the J end lost 2 bases, and 17 bases lay between the germline ends. As DNA, the CDR3 is TGCGCCAGCAGCCAAGATCTATTTGCAGGAACTCCCTACGAGCAGTACTTC. This translates into CASSQDLFAGTPYEQYF.

A few counts support this clonotype. The V and J genes are TRBV27 and TRBJ1-4, with 8 positions matching TRBD1. Germline CDR1 MNHEY, CDR2 SMNVEV (reference sequence). The CDR3 is 18 amino acids. Trimming cost V 0 bases and J 7 bases; bases outside gene matches: 13. This CDR3 is CASSLSFDRGSFGEKLFF. The CDR3 region has the DNA TGTGCCAGCAGTTTATCGTTCGACAGGGGTAGTTTCGGTGAAAAACTGTTTTTT. The variable domain in full, completed from reference TRBV27 and TRBJ1-4, reads EAQVTQNPRYLITVTGKKLTVTCSQNMNHEYMSWYRQDPGLGLRQIYYSMNVEVTDKGDVPEGYKVSRKEKRNFPLILESPSPNQTSLYFCASSLSFDRGSFGEKLFFGSGTQLSVL.

This clonotype has a count of ten or more. This sequence joins TRBV7-2 and TRBJ1-4; 8 bases align to TRBD1. The length of the CDR3 is 14 residues. Per the germline V gene, CDR1 is SGHTA and CDR2 is FQGNSA. Germline trimming cut 2 bases from V and 8 bases from J; bases unmatched to any gene: 4. The CDR3 DNA follows: TGTGCCAGCAGCTTACAGGGGGCAAGGGAAAAACTGTTTTTT. It yields the protein CASSLQGAREKLFF.

This chain joins TRBV12-3 or TRBV12-4 and TRBJ2-1, with 13 bases that match TRBD2. V dropped 5 bases and J dropped 9; count of bases not matched to a gene: 16. CDR3 size: 18 residues. The chain's CDR3 is CASSPNLLWTSGSGEQFF. The CDR3 DNA reads TGTGCCAGCAGTCCTAACCTGCTGTGGACTAGCGGGAGTGGTGAGCAGTTCTTC.

This clonotype was counted only a few times. This chain connects TRBV7-8 to TRBJ2-4; a possible D gene is TRBD1 (6 bases). This CDR3 has 17 amino acids. V was trimmed by 3 bases and J by 0 bases, leaving 15 bases between them. CDR1 is SGHVS and CDR2 is FQNEAQ in the germline V gene. The CDR3 sequence is CASSFAGTTLAKNIQYF. The CDR3 nucleotides read TGTGCCAGCAGCTTTGCCGGGACAACGCTAGCCAAAAACATTCAGTACTTC.

The chain combines TRBV28 with TRBJ2-7; D is perhaps TRBD1 (5 bases). There are 14 residues in the CDR3. Trimming left V 7 bases short and J 3 bases short, with 16 bases between. CDR1 and CDR2 from the germline V gene are MDHEN and SYDVKM. The CDR3 DNA is TGTGCCAGCATCCCCCGACAGCTGAACTACGAGCAGTACTTC. Protein product: CASIPRQLNYEQYF.

This clonotype was seen many times. This chain connects TRBV6-5 to TRBJ2-1; D is ambiguous. Germline V CDR1 and CDR2: MNHEY, SVGAGI. Trimming shortened V by 0 bases and J by 5 bases, and 17 bases separated the two germline ends. The CDR3 is 17 residues long. DNA for the CDR3: TGTGCCAGCAGTTACTCGTTTCGCTACAATATTAACAATGAGCAGTTCTTC. This codes for CASSYSFRYNINNEQFF.

This clonotype was counted only a few times. The CDR3 DNA sequence: TGTGCCAGCAGCCCCCTAGCGGGAGTCCCGAATGAGCAGTTCTTC. Translating gives CASSPLAGVPNEQFF. The chain employs TRBV9 and TRBJ2-1, with 10 bases that match TRBD2. V dropped 4 bases and J dropped 7; count of bases not matched to a gene: 8. The CDR3 runs 15 residues. Germline CDR1 is SGDLS and CDR2 is YYNGEE.

This clonotype has ten or more counts. The gene calls are TRBV18 and TRBJ2-2; a possible D gene is TRBD1 (5 bases). Germline V CDR1 and CDR2: KGHSH, LQKENI. The CDR3 has 13 residues. V lost 1 base to trimming and J lost 6 bases, with 6 bases between them. CDR3 residues: CASSPLGPGELFF. CDR3 sequence (DNA): TGTGCCAGCTCACCACTGGGGCCCGGGGAGCTGTTTTTT. The full variable domain, its missing parts supplied by reference TRBV18 and TRBJ2-2, is NAGVMQNPRHLVRRRGQEARLRCSPMKGHSHVYWYRQLPEEGLKFMVYLQKENIIDESGMPKERFSAEFPKEGPSILRIQQVVRGDSAAYFCASSPLGPGELFFGEGSRLTVL.

This clonotype was picked up many times. The genes are TRBV7-9 and TRBJ2-5; unclear D gene. The ends were cut back, 5 bases at V and 4 bases at J, with 17 bases in the middle. In germline, CDR1 is SEHNR, CDR2 FQNEAQ (reference sequence). The CDR3 consists of 15 residues. The CDR3 DNA reads as TGTGCCAGCAGCCAATCTCCCAGAGATAGAGAGACCCAGTACTTC. Its protein is CASSQSPRDRETQYF.

This clonotype has a count of ten or more. The chain links TRBV27 to TRBJ1-1; 10 bases fit TRBD1. CDR3 length: 13 residues. In germline, CDR1 is MNHEY, CDR2 SMNVEV (reference sequence). Unmatched junction bases numbered 1, after V lost 6 bases and J lost 3 bases. In nucleotides, the CDR3 is TGTGCCAGCAGGGACAGGGGGTACACTGAAGCTTTCTTT. It specifies CASRDRGYTEAFF.